In its sample, the clone carrying this T cell receptor beta chain was seen a few times. This entry comes from a study of T cell responses to AZD1222 COVID-19 vaccine. TCRdb's table, derived via immunoSEQ multiplex PCR, lists solely in-frame clones and lacks some. The sample lists around 110,000 clones, approximately 90% seen once, with about 20% in the top ten. V was pared by 7 bases and J by 3 bases, with 13 bases between. Germline V gene data show CDR1 as SNHLY and CDR2 as FYNNEI. The CDR3 loop spans 14 amino acids. The source is an adult in good health. The chain employs TRBV2 and TRBJ2-4; no clear D gene. Material: peripheral blood, obtained on day 0 of AZD1222 vaccination. CDR3: CASKTYEGKNIQYF. The CDR3 DNA is TGTGCCAGCAAGACCTACGAAGGCAAAAACATTCAGTACTTC.